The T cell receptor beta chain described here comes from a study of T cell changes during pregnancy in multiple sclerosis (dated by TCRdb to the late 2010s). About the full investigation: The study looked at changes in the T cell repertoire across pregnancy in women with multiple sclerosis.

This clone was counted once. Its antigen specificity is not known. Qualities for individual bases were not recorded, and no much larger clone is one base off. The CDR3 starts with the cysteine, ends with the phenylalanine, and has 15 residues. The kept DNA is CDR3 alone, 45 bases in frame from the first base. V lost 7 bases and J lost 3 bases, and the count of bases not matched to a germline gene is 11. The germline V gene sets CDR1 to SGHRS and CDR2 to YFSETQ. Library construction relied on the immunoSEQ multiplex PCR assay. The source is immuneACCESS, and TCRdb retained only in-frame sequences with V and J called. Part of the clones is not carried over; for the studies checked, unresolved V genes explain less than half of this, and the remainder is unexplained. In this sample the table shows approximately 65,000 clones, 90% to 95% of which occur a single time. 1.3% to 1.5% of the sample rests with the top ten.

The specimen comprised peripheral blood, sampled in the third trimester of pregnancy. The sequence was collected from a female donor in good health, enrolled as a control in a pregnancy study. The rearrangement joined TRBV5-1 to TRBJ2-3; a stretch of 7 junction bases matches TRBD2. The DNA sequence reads TGCGCCAGCGATAAGCGGGGCACCCCGACAGATACGCAGTATTTT. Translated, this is CASDKRGTPTDTQYF.